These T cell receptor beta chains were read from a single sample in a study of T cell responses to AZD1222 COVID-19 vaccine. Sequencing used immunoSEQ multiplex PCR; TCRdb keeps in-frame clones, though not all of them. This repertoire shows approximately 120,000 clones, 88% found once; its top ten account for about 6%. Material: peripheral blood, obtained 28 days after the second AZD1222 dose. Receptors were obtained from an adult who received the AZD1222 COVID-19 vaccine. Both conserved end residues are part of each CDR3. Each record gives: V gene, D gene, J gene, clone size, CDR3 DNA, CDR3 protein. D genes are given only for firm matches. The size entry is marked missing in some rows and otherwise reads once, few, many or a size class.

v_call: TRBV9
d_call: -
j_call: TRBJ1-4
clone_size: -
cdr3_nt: TGTGCCAGCAGCGTAGGCGCCCAGGCTGAAAAACTGTTTTTT
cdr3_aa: CASSVGAQAEKLFF

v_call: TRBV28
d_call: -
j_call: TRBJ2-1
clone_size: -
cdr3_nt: TGTGCCAGCAGTCGGGACTCCATGAATGAGCAGTTCTTC
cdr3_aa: CASSRDSMNEQFF

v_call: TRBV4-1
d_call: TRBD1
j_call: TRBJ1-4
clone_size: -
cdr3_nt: TGCGCCAGCAGCCAAGAAAGGGGGCGAGGAAGGGAAAAACTGTTTTTT
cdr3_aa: CASSQERGRGREKLFF

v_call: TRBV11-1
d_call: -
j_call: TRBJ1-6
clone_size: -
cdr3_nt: TGTGCCAGCAGCTCCGGTACCTGGAATTCACCCCTCCACTTT
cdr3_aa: CASSSGTWNSPLHF

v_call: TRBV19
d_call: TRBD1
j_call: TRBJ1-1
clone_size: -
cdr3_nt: TGTGCCAGTAGTGTTGACAGGGAGGTTGAAGCTTTCTTT
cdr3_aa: CASSVDREVEAFF

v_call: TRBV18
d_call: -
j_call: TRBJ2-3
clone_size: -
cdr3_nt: TGTGCCAGCTCACCAAGGAGCGACAGTAGCACAGATACGCAGTATTTT
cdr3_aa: CASSPRSDSSTDTQYF

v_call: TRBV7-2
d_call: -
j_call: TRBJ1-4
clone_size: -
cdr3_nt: TGTGCCAGCAGCCCAGACATCGTTGCAACTAATGAAAAACTGTTTTTT
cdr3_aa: CASSPDIVATNEKLFF

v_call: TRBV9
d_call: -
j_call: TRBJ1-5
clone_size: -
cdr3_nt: TGTGCCAGCAGCGTTACAGGGTTGGGGCAGCCCCAGCATTTT
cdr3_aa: CASSVTGLGQPQHF

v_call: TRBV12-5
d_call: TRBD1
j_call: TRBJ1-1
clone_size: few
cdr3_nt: TGTGCTAGTGGTTTGTCAACGACAGGGGCTTTGAACACTGAAGCTTTCTTT
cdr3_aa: CASGLSTTGALNTEAFF

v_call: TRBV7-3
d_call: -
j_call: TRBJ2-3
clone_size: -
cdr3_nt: TGTGCCAGCAGCTTAACGGCACCCCCGTCTGGTACGCAGTATTTT
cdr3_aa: CASSLTAPPSGTQYF

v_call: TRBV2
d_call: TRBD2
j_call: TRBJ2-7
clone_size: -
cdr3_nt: TGTGCCAGCAGCGGTATAGCGGGAGGGCCGGGCGAGCAGTACTTC
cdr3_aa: CASSGIAGGPGEQYF